The text below deals with one T cell receptor beta chain. The sample comes from a study of T cells in Graves' hyperthyroidism and ophthalmopathy. The CDR3 extends over 13 amino acids. In germline, CDR1 is SEHNR, CDR2 FQNEAQ (reference sequence). Trimming took 3 bases from V and 4 from J, leaving 10 bases between them. Researchers took RNA transcripts and amplified the TCR beta CDR3 regions from them. When the TCR CDR3 underwent first-round RT-PCR, the HTBI primer set was used. TCRdb independently ran MiXCR on the multiplex PCR reads; one entry per CDR3 protein. The sample lists about 620,000 distinct CDR3 sequences; about 17% were seen once.

The sequence was obtained from a young woman with Graves' hyperthyroidism. This chain connects TRBV7-9 to TRBJ2-7, with D perhaps TRBD2 (5 bases). The sequenced sample was blood. CDR3 coding DNA: TGTGCCAGCAGCTTCGGGGTGGGGTACGAGCAGTACTTC. It codes for CASSFGVGYEQYF.